The rows below give T cell receptor beta chains drawn from one sample of a study of cytomegalovirus exposure and HLA in healthy donors. Generated by immunoSEQ multiplex PCR, the TCRdb table keeps only in-frame clones and is missing some. The repertoire includes around 180,000 clones, roughly 71% of them detected once, and roughly 1.6% sits in the top ten. The sample comprised PBMCs. The receptors shown here come from a girl under 18 in good health and CMV-seronegative. CDR3s include the opening cysteine and the closing phenylalanine or tryptophan. The D gene is left open where the match is weak. For some rows the clone size is stated as once, few or many, or as a class when expanded; others skip it.

clone size,V gene,D gene,J gene,CDR3 length,CDR3 DNA,CDR3 protein
.,TRBV6-1,TRBD1,TRBJ1-1,13,TGTGCCAGCAGTATGCGCAGGGGGCGAGAAGCTTTCTTT,CASSMRRGREAFF
.,TRBV7-3,.,TRBJ1-1,13,TGTGCCAGCAGCCCTGTCCCAGACACTGAAGCTTTCTTT,CASSPVPDTEAFF
.,TRBV7-6,TRBD1,TRBJ1-6,17,TGTGCCAGCAGCTTAGTGTTCAGTCGGGACAGAAATTCACCCCTCCACTTT,CASSLVFSRDRNSPLHF
.,TRBV7-2,.,TRBJ1-4,12,TGTGCCAGCAGCCGGAGGGAGAGAGCGATGTTTTTT,CASSRRERAMFF
.,TRBV7-9,TRBD2,TRBJ2-5,15,TGTGCCAGCGGCCGGGCGGGGGTTGTGCAAGAGACCCAGTACTTC,CASGRAGVVQETQYF
.,TRBV4-2,TRBD2,TRBJ2-1,16,TGTGCCAGCAGCCAAGGGGGTACGGGGGGGTACAATGAGCAGTTCTTC,CASSQGGTGGYNEQFF
.,TRBV30,.,TRBJ1-1,13,TGTGCCTGGAGTGCCGGGGGAGATACTGAAGCTTTCTTT,CAWSAGGDTEAFF
.,TRBV25-1,TRBD1,TRBJ1-1,13,TGTGCCAGCTCTTGGACAGGTCGGACTGAAGCTTTCTTT,CASSWTGRTEAFF
.,TRBV5-1,TRBD1,TRBJ1-2,14,TGCGCCAGCAGCCCTACAGGGGTGGGGTATGGCTACACCTTC,CASSPTGVGYGYTF
.,TRBV2,.,TRBJ1-5,15,TGTGCCAGCAGCGAAGGTGCAGGGAGCAATCAGCCCCAGCATTTT,CASSEGAGSNQPQHF
.,TRBV7-9,TRBD2,TRBJ2-1,15,TGTGCCAGCAGCTTTGGGACGGCGGGGGGCAATGAGCAGTTCTTC,CASSFGTAGGNEQFF
.,TRBV7-3,.,TRBJ1-1,13,TGTGCCAGCAGCCCTACAGGGTACACTGAAGCTTTCTTT,CASSPTGYTEAFF
.,TRBV2,.,TRBJ2-5,17,TGTGCCAGCCAAGTTGACAGGGACTTTGGGATCGGAGAGACCCAGTACTTC,CASQVDRDFGIGETQYF
.,TRBV5-1,.,TRBJ2-5,14,TGCGCCAGCAGCTTGGGAGCGGTACAAGAGACCCAGTACTTC,CASSLGAVQETQYF
few,TRBV14,TRBD2,TRBJ2-7,14,TGTGCCAGCAGCCAAGTTGTGTCTAGCGGTAAGCAGTACTTC,CASSQVVSSGKQYF
few,TRBV7-2,TRBD2,TRBJ2-1,16,TGTGCCAGCAGCTTAGCGGGACTAGCGGTTTACAATGAGCAGTTCTTC,CASSLAGLAVYNEQFF
once,TRBV15,.,TRBJ1-2,15,TGTGCCACCAGCCGGGACAATGATAACTTGTATGGCTACACCTTC,CATSRDNDNLYGYTF
.,TRBV6-6,.,TRBJ2-3,11,TGTGCCAGCGGGGGCGGGGGTACGCAGTATTTT,CASGGGGTQYF
.,TRBV29-1,TRBD1,TRBJ2-1,15,TGCAGCGCATCCACCGGGACAGGCTCCTACAATGAGCAGTTCTTC,CSASTGTGSYNEQFF
.,TRBV9,TRBD2,TRBJ2-5,17,TGTGCCAGCAGCGTAGGGGTGAAGAGCGGGGGCCAAGAGACCCAGTACTTC,CASSVGVKSGGQETQYF
.,TRBV7-9,TRBD1,TRBJ2-5,14,TGTGCCAGCAGCTACGACAGGGTACAAGAGACCCAGTACTTC,CASSYDRVQETQYF
.,TRBV5-4,TRBD1,TRBJ1-4,15,TGTGCCAGCAGCTCCGCCGGGACAGGGCATGAAAAACTGTTTTTT,CASSSAGTGHEKLFF
.,TRBV27,TRBD1,TRBJ2-5,16,TGTGCCAGCAGTGGTAGGGGGCTCAGGGGCACGGAGACCCAGTACTTC,CASSGRGLRGTETQYF
.,TRBV19,.,TRBJ1-1,12,TGTGCCAGTAGTATCACCGGGGTGTTAGCTTTCTTT,CASSITGVLAFF
.,TRBV4-2,.,TRBJ2-1,15,TGTGCCAGCAGCCAAGAGGAGGGGGGGCCGACTGAGCAGTTCTTC,CASSQEEGGPTEQFF
.,TRBV18,TRBD2,TRBJ2-3,16,TGTGCCAGCTCCCCGGGACTAGCGGGCTTCACAGATACGCAGTATTTT,CASSPGLAGFTDTQYF
.,TRBV28,TRBD1,TRBJ2-7,15,TGTGCCAGCAGAGCGACCGGGACAGCCGGCTACGAGCAGTACTTC,CASRATGTAGYEQYF
.,TRBV5-1,.,TRBJ2-5,15,TGCGCCAGCAGCTTGTTTCAGGGCGTAGGGGAGACCCAGTACTTC,CASSLFQGVGETQYF
.,TRBV4-1,.,TRBJ2-7,16,TGCGCCAGCAGCCAAGATCCGGCGGAAGGATCCTACGAGCAGTACTTC,CASSQDPAEGSYEQYF
.,TRBV21-1,.,TRBJ1-2,17,TGTGCCAGCAGCAAAGCGCTACAGGGCAACTCCGAGGTGGGCTACACCTTC,CASSKALQGNSEVGYTF
.,TRBV7-9,.,TRBJ1-2,13,TGTGCCAGCAGCTTAGTAGAACACTATGGCTACACCTTC,CASSLVEHYGYTF
.,TRBV7-8,.,TRBJ1-3,14,TGTGCCAGCAGCTTAGAACTCTCTGGAAACACCATATATTTT,CASSLELSGNTIYF
few,TRBV27,.,TRBJ2-1,11,TGTGCCAGCAGAACTGGCAATGAGCAGTTCTTC,CASRTGNEQFF
.,TRBV5-1,TRBD1,TRBJ2-7,16,TGCGCCAGCAGCTTACAGGGGGGCGTGCCCTCTACGCAGCAGTACTTC,CASSLQGGVPSTQQYF
once,TRBV6-6,.,TRBJ2-1,13,TGTGCCAGCAGTTATTCTGGGCCCAATGAGCAGTTCTTC,CASSYSGPNEQFF
.,TRBV9,.,TRBJ1-3,13,TGTGCCAGCAGCGCGGGGGGGGGAAACACCATATATTTT,CASSAGGGNTIYF
.,TRBV6-1,TRBD2,TRBJ2-5,14,TGTGCCAACTCCGGGACTAGCGGAGGAGAGACCCAGTACTTC,CANSGTSGGETQYF
.,TRBV7-2,TRBD2,TRBJ2-3,15,TGTGCCAGCTCTTCGGGCGGGGGGCCGTCGGATACGCAGTATTTT,CASSSGGGPSDTQYF
.,TRBV5-1,.,TRBJ2-3,14,TGCGCCAGCAGCCCGGACTCACGCACAGATACGCAGTATTTT,CASSPDSRTDTQYF
few,TRBV10-1,TRBD1,TRBJ2-1,14,TGCGCCAGCAGCCGGACAGGGGTGAACAATGAGCAGTTCTTC,CASSRTGVNNEQFF
few,TRBV2,.,TRBJ1-1,11,TGTGCCAGCAGCCCCCTCTTTGAAGCTTTCTTT,CASSPLFEAFF
.,TRBV7-9,TRBD1,TRBJ2-7,13,TGTGCCAGCAGCTTCGACAGGGGGGGGGAGCAGTACTTC,CASSFDRGGEQYF
.,TRBV6-1,.,TRBJ2-1,15,TGTGCCAGCAACTTGCCCCTGAGCTCCTACAATGAGCAGTTCTTC,CASNLPLSSYNEQFF
.,TRBV27,TRBD2,TRBJ2-5,15,TGTGCCAGCAGTTTGGGGGGGGGAAACCAAGAGACCCAGTACTTC,CASSLGGGNQETQYF
.,TRBV6-6,.,TRBJ1-1,15,TGTGCCAGCAGTGCCACAGGGTCCATGAACACTGAAGCTTTCTTT,CASSATGSMNTEAFF
.,TRBV2,.,TRBJ1-5,14,TGTGCCAGCAGAGACCGGGTGAACAATCAGCCCCAGCATTTT,CASRDRVNNQPQHF